Below are 5 T cell receptor beta chains sequenced from a single sample in a study of tumor-infiltrating lymphocytes in primary liver carcinoma. Germline DNA was extracted too, while blood RNA derived from unsorted whole blood. A primer in the constant region served to generate TCR beta cDNA from approximately 500 ng of total RNA. Three nested multiplex PCR rounds of slightly modified ARM-PCR generated TCR beta libraries. Running 9 to 10 cycles apiece, the first two PCR rounds relied on TRBV1-TRBV30 forward primers together with a C-beta reverse primer. Using its own MiXCR run on the multiplex PCR reads, TCRdb lists one record per CDR3 protein. The top ten clones hold under 7.5% of a sample with 150,000 to 200,000 distinct CDR3 sequences, about 61% of them seen once. Material: peripheral blood. The receptors derive from a woman aged 60-70 years with primary liver carcinoma and hepatitis B virus infection.

On this clonotype itself: A much more abundant neighbour one base away suggests this may be a read error. This rearrangement joins TRBV12-3 or TRBV12-4 to TRBJ1-5, with TRBD1 matching over 7 bases. The CDR3 length is 15 residues. J lost 2 bases, V lost 5 bases, and 6 bases had no gene match. DNA for the CDR3: TGTGCCAGCAGTCAGGGACAGTCGGGCAATCAGCCCCAGCATTTT. Its protein is CASSQGQSGNQPQHF.

As regards this clonotype: The conserved phenylalanine or tryptophan is not found at the CDR3 terminus, so this likely reflects a read error. J is TRBJ2-7 and V is TRBV29-1; 14 bases align to TRBD2. This CDR3 is built from 15 residues. From germline, CDR1 is SQVTM and CDR2 ANQGSEA. The CDR3 reads CNVQGGLAGDDEQYL. CDR3 in DNA: TGCAACGTCCAGGGGGGACTAGCGGGAGATGACGAGCAGTACTTA.

Ten or more counts support this clonotype. A read error may produce the germline difference seen at one junction end. This chain connects TRBV11-3 to TRBJ2-2; D is perhaps TRBD2 (5 bases). The germline V gene encodes CDR1 SGHNT and CDR2 YENEEA. There are 15 residues in the CDR3. The CDR3 DNA follows: TGTGCCAGCAGCTTAGGAACTAGGAGAACCGGGGAGCTGTCTTTT. Protein: CASSLGTRRTGELSF.

With regard to this clonotype: It may be a read error: a sequence one base away is much more abundant. This sequence joins TRBV6-6 and TRBJ2-3, with TRBD2 identical over 9 bases. The germline V gene has CDR1 MNHNY and CDR2 SVGAGI (reference sequence). The CDR3 totals 17 residues. V trimming: 2 bases; J trimming: 0 bases; junction bases outside the gene matches: 6. The CDR3 coding sequence is TGTGCCAGCAGTTACGGGACTAGCTGGCGTAGCACAGATACGCAGTATTTT. It is translated as CASSYGTSWRSTDTQYF.

A note on this clonotype: A much larger clone differs by one base, so this may be a read error. The chain combines TRBV6-1 with TRBJ2-1; 11 positions agree with TRBD2. Germline CDR1 reads MNHNS; CDR2 reads SASEGT. The CDR3 totals 16 residues. This CDR3 is CSSSAGTSGPEHEQFF. The DNA for the CDR3 is TGTTCCAGCAGTGCCGGGACTAGCGGCCCTGAGCATGAGCAGTTCTTC.